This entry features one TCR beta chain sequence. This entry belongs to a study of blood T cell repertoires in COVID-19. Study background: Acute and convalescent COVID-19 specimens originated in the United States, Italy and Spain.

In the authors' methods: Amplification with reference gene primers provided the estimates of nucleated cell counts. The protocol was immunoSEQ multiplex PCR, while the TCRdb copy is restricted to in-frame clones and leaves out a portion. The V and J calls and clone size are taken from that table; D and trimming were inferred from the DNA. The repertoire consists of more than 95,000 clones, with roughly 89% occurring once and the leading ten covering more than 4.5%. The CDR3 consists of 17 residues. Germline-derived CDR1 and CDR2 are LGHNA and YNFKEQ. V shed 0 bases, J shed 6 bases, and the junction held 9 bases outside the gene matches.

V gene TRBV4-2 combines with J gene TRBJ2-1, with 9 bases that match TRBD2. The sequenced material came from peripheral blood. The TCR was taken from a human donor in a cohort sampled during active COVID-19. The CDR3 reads CASSQDMRREGGNEQFF. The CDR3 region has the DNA TGTGCCAGCAGCCAAGATATGAGGCGGGAGGGGGGCAATGAGCAGTTCTTC.